The clone carrying this TCR beta chain was counted between two and nine times. Its antigen remains unidentified. Generated by immunoSEQ multiplex PCR, the TCRdb table keeps only in-frame clones and is missing some. The profile shows roughly 67,000 clones, 82% of them singletons. The V end was cut by 3 bases, the J end by 8 bases, with 2 bases between. This CDR3 is built from 11 residues. The germline gives CDR1 ENHRY, CDR2 SYGVKD. The entry originates in a study of OX40 agonist ivuxolimab in advanced cancers. Overall study results and limits: Partial responders receiving 0.1-3.0 mg/kg showed among the lowest clonal expansion.

This receptor was taken from an adult with an advanced solid tumor such as melanoma, head and neck, liver or kidney cancer. The source was CD4+ or CD8+ T cells sorted from blood, collected in a trial of the OX40 agonist ivuxolimab. The chain carries TRBV10-3 and TRBJ1-6, with unresolved D. Here the CDR3 reads CAISDHSPLHF. The CDR3 DNA reads TGTGCCATCAGTGATCATTCACCCCTCCACTTT.